The next 26 T cell receptor beta chains were all read from a single sample in a study of blood T cell repertoires in COVID-19. The protocol was immunoSEQ multiplex PCR, while the TCRdb copy is restricted to in-frame clones and leaves out a portion. The top ten hold around an eighth of the sample, which has some 140,000 clones, approximately 80% seen once. The specimen was peripheral blood. The receptors stem from an older woman with COVID-19, enrolled during active disease.

This rearrangement joins TRBV30 to TRBJ1-5; possible D gene TRBD1, 5 bases. The germline gives CDR1 GTSNPN, CDR2 SVGIG (reference sequence). V shed 3 bases and J shed 3 bases, with 15 bases lying between them. There are 15 residues in the CDR3. CDR3 nucleotide sequence: TGTGCCTGGAGCCGGGGGGTTCTTCCCAATCAGCCCCAGCATTTT. Translated: CAWSRGVLPNQPQHF.

This sequence joins TRBV10-3 and TRBJ1-1; TRBD1 is a possible D gene (6 bases). This CDR3 spans 14 amino acids. Trimming removed 2 bases from V and 8 bases from J, with 15 bases in between. CDR1 and CDR2 (germline): ENHRY, SYGVKD. In DNA, the CDR3 is TGTGCCATCAGTGAGATCGGGGGGCAGAGCGAAGCTTTCTTT. Translating gives CAISEIGGQSEAFF.

The chain employs TRBV9 and TRBJ2-3; 8 bases match TRBD1. Unmatched junction bases numbered 6, after V lost 6 bases and J lost 3 bases. Germline values: CDR1 SGDLS, CDR2 YYNGEE. CDR3 length: 14 residues. CDR3 coding DNA: TGTGCCAGCAACGGACAGGGACCAACAGATACGCAGTATTTT. Its protein is CASNGQGPTDTQYF.

V is TRBV3-1 (or the pseudogene TRBV3-2) and J is TRBJ2-2, with 8 nucleotides matching TRBD1. CDR3 length: 14 amino acids. V shed 2 bases and J 7 bases; nucleotides not matched to a gene: 3. Looked up from germline, CDR1 is LGHDT and CDR2 is YNNKEL (reference sequence). The CDR3 DNA follows: TGTGCCAGCAGCCAACCACAGGGGGGCGGGGAGCTGTTTTTT. This encodes CASSQPQGGGELFF.

The chain uses TRBV10-1 and TRBJ1-2; TRBD1 is a possible D gene (5 bases). Trimming cost V 2 bases and J 2 bases, with 6 bases left between them. This CDR3 is built from 13 residues. CDR1 WNHNN and CDR2 SYGVQD come from the germline V gene (reference sequence). DNA for the CDR3: TGCGCCAGCAGTGAGGACAGCAACTATGGCTACACCTTC. Encoded protein: CASSEDSNYGYTF.

The CDR3 loop reads CASSPWGHQAKNIQYF. The CDR3 nucleotides are TGTGCCAGCAGCCCCTGGGGACACCAAGCCAAAAACATTCAGTACTTC. This chain connects TRBV7-9 to TRBJ2-4, with D possibly matching TRBD1 (6 bases). Looked up from germline, CDR1 is SEHNR and CDR2 is FQNEAQ (reference sequence). This CDR3 spans 16 amino acids. With 5 bases removed from V and 0 bases from J, the gap between germline ends came to 14 bases.

This chain uses TRBV9 with TRBJ1-6; D is perhaps TRBD1 (5 bases). CDR3 size: 13 residues. The V and J ends lost 0 bases and 13 bases respectively, with 11 bases between them. CDR1 is SGDLS, CDR2 YYNGEE, per germline. The CDR3 sequence is CASSVGGGDPLHF. The CDR3 nucleotides are TGTGCCAGCAGCGTAGGGGGAGGGGACCCCCTCCACTTT.

CDR3 amino acids: CAKSQGAGTEAFF. The CDR3 region has the DNA TGTGCCAAATCCCAGGGGGCAGGGACTGAAGCTTTCTTT. The rearrangement joins TRBV2 to TRBJ1-1, with 8 bases matching TRBD1. Trimming at V came to 10 bases and at J to 5 bases, leaving 9 bases not matched to a gene. The CDR3 has 13 amino acids. Per the germline V gene, CDR1 is SNHLY and CDR2 is FYNNEI.

The rearrangement uses TRBV10-1 and TRBJ2-1; no definite D call. V lost 5 bases and J 6 bases, leaving 8 bases between the germline ends. Germline V gene sequence: CDR1 WNHNN, CDR2 SYGVQD (reference sequence). The CDR3 loop spans 12 amino acids. The CDR3 DNA reads TGCGCCAGCAGTAGTCGAGTCAATGAGCAGTTCTTC. It encodes CASSSRVNEQFF.

The rearrangement uses TRBV6-5 and TRBJ1-2, with TRBD1 matching over 7 bases. Germline CDR1 MNHEY, CDR2 SVGAGI. Losses at the gene ends were 2 bases for V and 8 bases for J; bases not matched to a gene: 11. CDR3 length: 15 residues. The CDR3 here is CASSYLDRPEGGYTF. CDR3 nucleotide sequence: TGTGCCAGCAGTTACCTGGACAGGCCAGAGGGGGGCTACACCTTC.

The rearrangement joins TRBV7-9 to TRBJ1-6, with a possible D match to TRBD1 (5 bases). CDR1 and CDR2 (germline): SEHNR, FQNEAQ (reference sequence). The CDR3 length is 17 residues. The V gene lost 5 bases and the J gene lost 11 bases, with 25 bases spanning the gap. The CDR3 DNA reads TGTGCCAGCAGCCCCTCGCGGGGGTTAGGGTCCTTTGCACCCCTCCACTTT. Translation: CASSPSRGLGSFAPLHF.

V gene TRBV27 combines with J gene TRBJ1-5; tentative D call: TRBD1 (6 bases). In germline, CDR1 is MNHEY, CDR2 SMNVEV (reference sequence). This CDR3 spans 15 amino acids. V was cut by 6 bases and J by 0 bases, with 12 bases left in between. The CDR3 spells CASSLTGYSNQPQHF. DNA of the CDR3: TGTGCCAGCAGCTTGACAGGCTATAGCAATCAGCCCCAGCATTTT.

J is TRBJ2-7 and V is TRBV6-1; no firm D call. Trimming pared 2 bases from V and 0 bases from J, leaving 8 bases between. The CDR3 totals 14 residues. Per germline, CDR1 MNHNS and CDR2 SASEGT. Written as DNA, the CDR3 is TGTGCCAGCAGTGAACTCGGCGGCTCCTACGAGCAGTACGTC. Encoded protein: CASSELGGSYEQYV.

The genes are TRBV19 and TRBJ2-3; 9 bases map to TRBD2. The germline gives CDR1 LNHDA, CDR2 SQIVND (reference sequence). This CDR3 comprises 15 residues. J lost 5 bases, V lost 6 bases, and 9 bases had no gene match. CDR3 loop: CASRPSGVVEDTQYF. The CDR3 DNA sequence: TGTGCCAGTAGGCCTAGCGGGGTTGTTGAAGATACGCAGTATTTT.

This clone came up a few times. V gene TRBV5-1 combines with J gene TRBJ1-5; D perhaps matches TRBD1 (6 bases). The CDR3 totals 14 residues. Per germline, CDR1 SGHRS and CDR2 YFSETQ. The V gene lost 5 bases and the J gene lost 6 bases, with 15 bases spanning the gap. As DNA, the CDR3 is TGCGCCAGCAGTCCTACAGGGAACAGTCAGCCCCAGCATTTT. It encodes CASSPTGNSQPQHF. The full variable domain, with the rest looked up from reference TRBV5-1 and TRBJ1-5, is KAGVTQTPRYLIKTRGQQVTLSCSPISGHRSVSWYQQTPGQGLQFLFEYFSETQRNKGNFPGRFSGRQFSNSRSEMNVSTLELGDSALYLCASSPTGNSQPQHFGDGTRLSIL.

CDR3 coding DNA: TGTGCCAGCAGCCCGACGCAGGGGGCCGGCGGCTACACCTTC. Protein sequence: CASSPTQGAGGYTF. The V call is TRBV11-2, the J call TRBJ1-2; 8 nucleotides match TRBD1. The CDR3 length is 14 residues. Per germline, CDR1 SGHAT and CDR2 FQNNGV. With V trimmed by 5 bases and J by 8 bases, 10 bases remained unmatched.

The chain is built from TRBV4-1 and TRBJ2-2; 10 nucleotides align to TRBD2. With 7 bases clipped from V and 2 bases from J, the junction kept 7 bases outside the gene matches. Looked up from germline, CDR1 is MGHRA and CDR2 is YSYEKL. This CDR3 region has 16 residues. The CDR3 DNA is TGCGCCAGCACCGTAGCGGGAGGTCGAAACACCGGGGAGCTGTTTTTT. Translation gives CASTVAGGRNTGELFF.

The chain joins TRBV29-1 to TRBJ2-7, with D possibly TRBD1 on 5 matching bases. Trimming took 2 bases from V and 3 from J, leaving 8 bases between them. The CDR3 loop spans 12 amino acids. The V gene's germline CDR1 is SQVTM and CDR2 ANQGSEA. The DNA for the CDR3 is TGCAGCGTTGAATCCAGGGACTACGAGCAGTACTTC. Protein: CSVESRDYEQYF.

This clone was detected only a few times. DNA of the CDR3: TGTGCCAGCAGCTTAGGCGGACAGTCCGAGGGCTACACCTTC. Protein: CASSLGGQSEGYTF. V usage is TRBV7-9 and J usage is TRBJ1-2; D might be TRBD1 (6 bases). The germline V gene has CDR1 SEHNR and CDR2 FQNEAQ (reference sequence). This CDR3 has 14 residues. V lost 1 base and J lost 8, with 14 bases in between.

The V call is TRBV11-2, the J call TRBJ2-5; TRBD1 matches at 7 bases. Germline loops: CDR1 SGHAT, CDR2 FQNNGV. This CDR3 is built from 16 residues. The junction had 12 bases not matched to a gene; V was cut back by 6 bases and J by 2 bases. The CDR3 here is CASSSFNRGGQETQYF. DNA for the CDR3: TGTGCCAGCAGTTCCTTCAACAGGGGCGGACAAGAGACCCAGTACTTC.

This clone was recorded only once. The V gene is TRBV18, the J gene TRBJ2-1, with 12 nucleotides matching TRBD2. The CDR3 is 16 amino acids. Losses at the gene ends were 0 bases for V and 7 bases for J; bases not matched to a gene: 4. CDR1 KGHSH and CDR2 LQKENI come from the germline V gene. CDR3 DNA: TGTGCCAGCTCACCACCTGCTAGCGGGAGGGAGAATGAGCAGTTCTTC. Its translation: CASSPPASGRENEQFF.

The gene calls are TRBV3-1 (or the pseudogene TRBV3-2) and TRBJ1-5; 7 nucleotides agree with TRBD1. The germline gives CDR1 LGHDT, CDR2 YNNKEL (reference sequence). The ends lost 4 bases at V and 3 bases at J; junction bases unmatched: 3. CDR3 size: 14 residues. The CDR3: CASSRDRDNQPQHF. Written as DNA, the CDR3 is TGTGCCAGCAGCCGTGACAGGGACAATCAGCCCCAGCATTTT.

J is TRBJ1-1 and V is TRBV5-6, with D possibly being TRBD1 (6 bases). V gave up 1 base and J gave up 2 bases, with 9 bases separating them. The germline V gene encodes CDR1 SGHDT and CDR2 YYEEEE. This CDR3 is built from 14 residues. CDR3 sequence reads: CASSLRGGNTEAFF. CDR3 bases: TGTGCCAGCAGCTTGAGGGGGGGAAACACTGAAGCTTTCTTT.

The CDR3, as DNA: TGTGCCAGCAGAGGCCCGGGACAGGGGGTGACCCACTATGGCTACACCTTC. Its translation: CASRGPGQGVTHYGYTF. This sequence joins TRBV7-9 and TRBJ1-2; 11 bases fit TRBD1. This CDR3 comprises 17 residues. Trimming took 6 bases from V and 3 from J; bases not matched to a gene: 12. Germline CDR1 and CDR2: SEHNR and FQNEAQ (reference sequence).

The chain is built from TRBV7-9 and TRBJ1-1; the D is unclear. With 5 bases removed from V and 4 bases from J, the gap between germline ends came to 17 bases. Looked up from germline, CDR1 is SEHNR and CDR2 is FQNEAQ (reference sequence). There are 15 residues in the CDR3. The CDR3 reads CASSPGRRPGTEAFF. DNA of the CDR3: TGTGCCAGCAGCCCCGGGAGGCGCCCCGGCACTGAAGCTTTCTTT.

The CDR3 sequence is CASSSRQSTNEKLFF. Here the CDR3 DNA reads TGTGCCAGCAGCTCTCGACAGTCAACTAATGAAAAACTGTTTTTT. The chain is built from TRBV7-9 and TRBJ1-4; D is possibly TRBD1 (5 bases). The CDR3 runs to 15 residues. Germline CDR1 SEHNR, CDR2 FQNEAQ (reference sequence). Trimming removed 4 bases at V and 0 bases at J, with 9 bases between.